Sequencing of this T cell receptor (beta chain) was carried out in a study of T-cell reconstitution after alpha-beta-depleted transplantation in children. In germline, CDR1 is SGHDT, CDR2 YYEEEE. The CDR3 totals 15 residues. V was clipped by 2 bases and J by 4 bases; unmatched bases: 6. This clonotype was counted many times. The authors prepared the TCRbeta library with unique molecular identifiers. TCRdb used MiXCR to reprocess the PCR reads, holding one entry per CDR3 protein. The sample has 250,000 to 300,000 distinct CDR3 sequences; about 10% are singletons. The source is a human donor who donated a stem cell graft to a child with SCID. The sequences come from PBMCs from the stem cell graft donor, collected from the stem cell graft. The chain joins TRBV5-6 to TRBJ2-1; 7 bases line up with TRBD2. CDR3 protein: CASSLWASGYNEQFF. The CDR3 nucleotides read TGTGCCAGCAGCTTATGGGCTAGCGGTTACAATGAGCAGTTCTTC.